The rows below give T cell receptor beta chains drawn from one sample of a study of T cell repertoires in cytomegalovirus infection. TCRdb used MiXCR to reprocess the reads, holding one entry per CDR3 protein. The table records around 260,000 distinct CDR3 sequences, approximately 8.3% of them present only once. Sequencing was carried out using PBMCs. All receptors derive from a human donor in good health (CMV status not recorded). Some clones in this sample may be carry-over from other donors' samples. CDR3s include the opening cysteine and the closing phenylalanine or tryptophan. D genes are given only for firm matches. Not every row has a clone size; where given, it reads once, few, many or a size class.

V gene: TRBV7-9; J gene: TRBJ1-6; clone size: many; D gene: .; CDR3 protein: CASTERGSYNSPLHF; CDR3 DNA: TGTGCCAGCACCGAGCGTGGCTCCTATAATTCACCCCTCCACTTT
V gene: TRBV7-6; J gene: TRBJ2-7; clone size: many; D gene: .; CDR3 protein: CASLKGIGVYEQYF; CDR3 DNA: TGTGCCAGCCTAAAAGGGATCGGGGTGTACGAGCAGTACTTC
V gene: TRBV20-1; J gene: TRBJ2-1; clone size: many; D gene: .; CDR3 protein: CSAAYPSYNEQFF; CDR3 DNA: TGCAGTGCTGCTTATCCCTCCTACAATGAGCAGTTCTTC
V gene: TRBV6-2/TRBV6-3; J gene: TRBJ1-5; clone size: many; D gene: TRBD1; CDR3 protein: CASNPGQGLLGPQHF; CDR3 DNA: TGTGCCAGCAATCCGGGACAGGGGCTGCTTGGGCCCCAGCATTTT
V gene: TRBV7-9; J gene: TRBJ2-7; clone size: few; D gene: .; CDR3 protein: CASSLPPQQYF; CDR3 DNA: TGTGCCAGCAGCCTACCTCCGCAGCAGTACTTC
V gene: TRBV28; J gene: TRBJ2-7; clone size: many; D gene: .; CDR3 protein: CASSLGGVEQYF; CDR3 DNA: TGTGCCAGCAGTTTGGGGGGTGTCGAGCAGTACTTC
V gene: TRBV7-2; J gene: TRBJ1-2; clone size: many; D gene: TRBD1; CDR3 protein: CASSLGTGSGYGYTF; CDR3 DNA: TGTGCCAGCAGCTTAGGGACAGGGTCGGGGTATGGCTACACCTTC
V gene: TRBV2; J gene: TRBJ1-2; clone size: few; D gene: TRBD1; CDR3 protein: CATAPGQPLYGYTF; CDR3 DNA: TGTGCCACCGCCCCGGGACAGCCCCTCTATGGCTACACCTTC
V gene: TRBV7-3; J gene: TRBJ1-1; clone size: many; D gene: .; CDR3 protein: CASSLRGGDRTEAFF; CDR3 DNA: TGTGCCAGCAGCTTAAGGGGAGGGGATAGGACTGAAGCTTTCTTT
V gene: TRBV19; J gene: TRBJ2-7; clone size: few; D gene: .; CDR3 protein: CASSTRGGAYEQYF; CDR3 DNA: TGTGCCAGTAGTACCCGGGGTGGGGCCTACGAGCAGTACTTC
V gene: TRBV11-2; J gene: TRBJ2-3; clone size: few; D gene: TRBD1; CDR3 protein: CASSLKGASTDTQYF; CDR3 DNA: TGTGCCAGCAGCTTAAAGGGGGCGAGCACAGATACGCAGTATTTT
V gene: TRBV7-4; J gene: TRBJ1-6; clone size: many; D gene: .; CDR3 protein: CASSLAGQNSPLHF; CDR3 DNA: TGTGCCAGCAGCTTAGCAGGACAGAATTCACCCCTCCACTTT
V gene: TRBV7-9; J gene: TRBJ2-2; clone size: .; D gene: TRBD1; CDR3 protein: CASSPTGGGGTGELFF; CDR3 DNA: TGTGCCAGCAGTCCAACAGGGGGTGGCGGCACCGGGGAGCTGTTTTTT
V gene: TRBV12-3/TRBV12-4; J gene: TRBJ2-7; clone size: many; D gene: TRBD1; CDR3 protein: CASSLTTGTGAYEQYF; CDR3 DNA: TGTGCCAGCAGCCTAACCACCGGGACAGGGGCCTACGAGCAGTACTTC
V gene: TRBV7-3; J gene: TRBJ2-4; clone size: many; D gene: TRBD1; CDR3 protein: CASSKDRGPGNIQYF; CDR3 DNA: TGTGCCAGCAGCAAGGACAGGGGGCCGGGAAACATTCAGTACTTC
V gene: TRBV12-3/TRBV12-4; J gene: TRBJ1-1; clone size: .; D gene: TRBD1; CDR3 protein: CASSFPGTGVLNTEAFF; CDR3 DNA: TGTGCCAGCAGTTTTCCCGGGACAGGGGTATTGAACACTGAAGCTTTCTTT
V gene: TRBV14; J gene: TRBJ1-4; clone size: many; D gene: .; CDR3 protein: CASSQIGGGKLFF; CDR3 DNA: TGTGCCAGCAGCCAAATCGGGGGAGGAAAACTGTTTTTT
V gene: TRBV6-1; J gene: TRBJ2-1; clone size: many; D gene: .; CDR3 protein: CASSEIRVGEQFF; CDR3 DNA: TGTGCCAGCAGTGAAATTCGAGTTGGCGAGCAGTTCTTC
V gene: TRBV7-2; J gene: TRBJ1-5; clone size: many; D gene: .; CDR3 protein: CASSFTGKSNQPQHF; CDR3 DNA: TGTGCCAGCAGCTTTACAGGGAAGAGCAATCAGCCCCAGCATTTT
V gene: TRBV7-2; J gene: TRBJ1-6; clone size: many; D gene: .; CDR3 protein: CASSLGRAYNSPLHF; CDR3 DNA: TGTGCCAGCAGCTTAGGACGGGCCTATAATTCACCCCTCCACTTT
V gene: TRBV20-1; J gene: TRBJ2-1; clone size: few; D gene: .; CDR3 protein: CSARIGGRIEQFF; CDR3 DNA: TGCAGTGCTAGAATAGGGGGTAGGATTGAGCAGTTCTTC
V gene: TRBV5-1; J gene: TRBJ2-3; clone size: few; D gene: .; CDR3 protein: CASGEPTDTQYF; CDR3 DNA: TGCGCCAGCGGGGAGCCCACAGATACGCAGTATTTT
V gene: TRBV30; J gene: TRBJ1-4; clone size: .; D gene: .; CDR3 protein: CAWSRGDREKLFF; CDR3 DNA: TGTGCCTGGAGTAGGGGGGATCGCGAAAAACTGTTTTTT
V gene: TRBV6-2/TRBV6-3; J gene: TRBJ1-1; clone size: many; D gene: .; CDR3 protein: CASTPVGRLSTEAFF; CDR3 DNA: TGTGCCAGCACTCCCGTGGGCCGACTTAGCACTGAAGCTTTCTTT
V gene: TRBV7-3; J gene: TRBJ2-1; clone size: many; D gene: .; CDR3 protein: CASSAGQSYNEQFF; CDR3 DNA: TGTGCCAGCAGCGCGGGACAGTCCTACAATGAGCAGTTCTTC
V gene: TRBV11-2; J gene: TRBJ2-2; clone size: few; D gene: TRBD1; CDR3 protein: CASSFRTGNGELFF; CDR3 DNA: TGTGCCAGCAGCTTCAGGACAGGGAACGGGGAGCTGTTTTTT
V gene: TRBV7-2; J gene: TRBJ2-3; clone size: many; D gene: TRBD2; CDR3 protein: CASSLSFSGGGRTDTQYF; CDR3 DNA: TGTGCCAGCAGCTTAAGTTTTAGTGGGGGAGGGCGGACAGATACGCAGTATTTT
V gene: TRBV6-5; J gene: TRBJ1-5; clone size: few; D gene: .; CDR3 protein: CASSYQGSNQPQHF; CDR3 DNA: TGTGCCAGCAGTTATCAGGGTAGCAATCAGCCCCAGCATTTT
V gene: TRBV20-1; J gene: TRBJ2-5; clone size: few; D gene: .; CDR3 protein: CSPVSGWETQYF; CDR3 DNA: TGCAGCCCCGTGAGCGGGTGGGAGACCCAGTACTTC
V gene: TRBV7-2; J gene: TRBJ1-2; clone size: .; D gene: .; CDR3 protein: CASSGTFNYGYTF; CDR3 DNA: TGTGCCAGCAGCGGAACTTTTAACTATGGCTACACCTTC
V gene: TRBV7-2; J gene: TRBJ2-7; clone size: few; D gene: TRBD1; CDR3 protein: CASSLGLQGAAYEQYF; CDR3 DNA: TGTGCCAGCAGCTTAGGCCTACAGGGGGCGGCCTACGAGCAGTACTTC
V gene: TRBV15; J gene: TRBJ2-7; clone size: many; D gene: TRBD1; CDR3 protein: CATSRGGQGTYEQYF; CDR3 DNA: TGTGCCACCAGCAGAGGAGGACAGGGGACCTACGAGCAGTACTTC